The following is a T cell receptor beta chain sequence with its context. What it binds is not known. The data stem from a study of OX40 agonist ivuxolimab in advanced cancers. Libraries were prepared by immunoSEQ multiplex PCR; TCRdb keeps only in-frame clonotypes and omits some of them. The table includes 50,000 to 70,000 clones, around 87% detected once. Whole-study findings and limits: CD4+ and CD8+ blood T cells expanded clonally by week 6 at 0.1 to 3.0 mg/kg.

The origin of this receptor is an adult with an advanced solid tumor such as melanoma, head and neck, liver or kidney cancer. The sample consisted of CD4+ or CD8+ T cells sorted from blood, taken in a trial of the OX40 agonist ivuxolimab.

For the CDR3, the DNA is TGCGCCAGCAGCCAAGTTGAGGGAGATGCCGGGGAGCTGTTTTTT. Translation: CASSQVEGDAGELFF. V usage is TRBV4-1 and J usage is TRBJ2-2; maybe TRBD2 (5 bases). The V gene's germline CDR1 is MGHRA and CDR2 YSYEKL. V was clipped by 1 base and J by 6 bases, with 12 bases between them. There are 15 residues in the CDR3.